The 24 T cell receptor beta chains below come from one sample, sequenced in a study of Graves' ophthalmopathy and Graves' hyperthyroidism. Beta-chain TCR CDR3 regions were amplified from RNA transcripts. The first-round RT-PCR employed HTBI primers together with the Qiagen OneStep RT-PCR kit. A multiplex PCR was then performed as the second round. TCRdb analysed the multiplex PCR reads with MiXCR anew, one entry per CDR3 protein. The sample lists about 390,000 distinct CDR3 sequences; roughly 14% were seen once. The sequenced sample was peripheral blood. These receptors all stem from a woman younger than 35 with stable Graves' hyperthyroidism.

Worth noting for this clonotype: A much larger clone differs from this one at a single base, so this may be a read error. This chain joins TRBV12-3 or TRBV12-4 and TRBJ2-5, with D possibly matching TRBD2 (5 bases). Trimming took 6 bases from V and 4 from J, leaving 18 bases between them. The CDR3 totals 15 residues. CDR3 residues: CASSSGIGPRETQYF. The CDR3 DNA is TGTGCCAGCAGCTCCGGGATAGGGCCTCGAGAGACCCAGTACTTC.

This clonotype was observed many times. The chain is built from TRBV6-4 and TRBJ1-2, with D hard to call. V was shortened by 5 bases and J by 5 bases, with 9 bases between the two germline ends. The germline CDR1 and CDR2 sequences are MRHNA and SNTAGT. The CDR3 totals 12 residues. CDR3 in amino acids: CASSPSAYGYTF. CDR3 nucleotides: TGTGCCAGCAGTCCGTCGGCGTATGGCTACACCTTC.

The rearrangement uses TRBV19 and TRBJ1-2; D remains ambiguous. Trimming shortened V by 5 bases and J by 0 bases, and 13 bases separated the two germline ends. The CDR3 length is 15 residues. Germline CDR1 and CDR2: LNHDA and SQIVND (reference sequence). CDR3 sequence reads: CASSPWTDSNYGYTF. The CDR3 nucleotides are TGTGCCAGTAGTCCCTGGACGGACTCTAACTATGGCTACACCTTC.

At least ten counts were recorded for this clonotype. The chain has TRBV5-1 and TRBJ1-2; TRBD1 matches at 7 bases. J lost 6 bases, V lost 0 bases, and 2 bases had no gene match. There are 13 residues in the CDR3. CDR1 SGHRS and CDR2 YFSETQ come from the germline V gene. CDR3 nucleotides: TGCGCCAGCAGCTTGGAGACAGGGAATGGCTACACCTTC. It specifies CASSLETGNGYTF.

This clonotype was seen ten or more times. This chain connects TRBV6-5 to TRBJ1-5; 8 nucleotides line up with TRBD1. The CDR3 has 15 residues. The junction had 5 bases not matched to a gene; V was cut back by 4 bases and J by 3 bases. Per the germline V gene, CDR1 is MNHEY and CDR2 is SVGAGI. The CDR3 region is CASSLQGGNNQPQHF. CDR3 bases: TGTGCCAGCAGTTTACAGGGGGGGAACAATCAGCCCCAGCATTTT.

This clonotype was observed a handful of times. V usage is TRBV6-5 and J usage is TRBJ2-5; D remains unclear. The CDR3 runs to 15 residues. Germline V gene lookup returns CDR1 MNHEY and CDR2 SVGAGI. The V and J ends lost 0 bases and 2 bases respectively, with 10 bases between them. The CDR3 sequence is CASSYSRTLQETQYF. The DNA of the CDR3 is TGTGCCAGCAGTTACTCCAGGACGCTACAAGAGACCCAGTACTTC.

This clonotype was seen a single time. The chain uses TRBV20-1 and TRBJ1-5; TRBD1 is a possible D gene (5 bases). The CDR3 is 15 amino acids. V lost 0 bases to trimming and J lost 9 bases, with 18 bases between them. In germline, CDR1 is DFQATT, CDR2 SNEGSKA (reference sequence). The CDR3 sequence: CSARDRGGTRSPQHF. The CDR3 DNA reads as TGCAGTGCTAGAGATCGGGGAGGGACCCGATCGCCCCAGCATTTT.

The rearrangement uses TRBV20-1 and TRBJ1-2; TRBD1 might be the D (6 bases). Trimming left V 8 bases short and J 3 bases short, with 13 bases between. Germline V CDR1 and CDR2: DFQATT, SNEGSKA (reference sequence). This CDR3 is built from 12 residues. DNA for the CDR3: TGCAGTCCAATACAGGGTGACTATGGCTACACCTTC. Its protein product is CSPIQGDYGYTF.

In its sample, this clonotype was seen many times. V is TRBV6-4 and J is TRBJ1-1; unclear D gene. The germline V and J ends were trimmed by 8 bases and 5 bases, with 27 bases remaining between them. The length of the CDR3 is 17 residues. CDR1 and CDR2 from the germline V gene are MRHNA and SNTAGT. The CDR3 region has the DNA TGTGCCAGCCCAAAGGTAGATAGTGGGAGAAAGGGAACTGAAGCTTTCTTT. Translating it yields CASPKVDSGRKGTEAFF.

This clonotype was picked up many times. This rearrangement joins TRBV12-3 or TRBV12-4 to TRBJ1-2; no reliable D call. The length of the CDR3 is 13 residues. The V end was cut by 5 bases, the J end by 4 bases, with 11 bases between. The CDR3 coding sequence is TGTGCCAGCAGTACCCGGCCTTTCTATGGCTACACCTTC. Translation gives CASSTRPFYGYTF.

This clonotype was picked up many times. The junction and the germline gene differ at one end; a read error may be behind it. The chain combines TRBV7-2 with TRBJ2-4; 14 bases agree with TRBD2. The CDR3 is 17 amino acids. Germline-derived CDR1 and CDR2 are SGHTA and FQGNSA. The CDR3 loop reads CASSSGTSGGGRNIKYF. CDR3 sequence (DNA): TGTGCCAGCAGCTCCGGGACTAGCGGGGGAGGTAGAAACATTAAGTACTTC.

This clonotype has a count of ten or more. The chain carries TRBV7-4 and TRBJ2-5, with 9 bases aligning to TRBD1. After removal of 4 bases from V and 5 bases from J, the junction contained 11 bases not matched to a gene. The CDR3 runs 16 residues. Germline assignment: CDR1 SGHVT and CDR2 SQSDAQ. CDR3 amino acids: CASSSLGTGRDETQYF. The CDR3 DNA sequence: TGTGCCAGCAGCTCGTTAGGGACAGGGAGGGACGAGACCCAGTACTTC.

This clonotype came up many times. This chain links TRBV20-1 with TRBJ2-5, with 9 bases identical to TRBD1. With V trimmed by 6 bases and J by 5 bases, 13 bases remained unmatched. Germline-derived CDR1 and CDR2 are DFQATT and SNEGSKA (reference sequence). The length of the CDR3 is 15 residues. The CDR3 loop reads CSAPPGQGRRETQYF. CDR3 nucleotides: TGCAGTGCACCACCGGGACAGGGTAGGAGGGAGACCCAGTACTTC.

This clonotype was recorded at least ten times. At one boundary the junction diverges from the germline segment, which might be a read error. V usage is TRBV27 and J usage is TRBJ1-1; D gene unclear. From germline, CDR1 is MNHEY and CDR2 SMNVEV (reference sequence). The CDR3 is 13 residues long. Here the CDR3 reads CACRGKGLLKAFF. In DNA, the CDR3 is TGTGCCTGCAGAGGAAAAGGTCTGTTGAAGGCTTTCTTT.

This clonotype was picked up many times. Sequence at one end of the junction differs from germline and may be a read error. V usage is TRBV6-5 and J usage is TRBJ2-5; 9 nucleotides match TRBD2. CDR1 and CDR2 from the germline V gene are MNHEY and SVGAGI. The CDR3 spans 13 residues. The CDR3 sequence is CASSYPNRLAGVF. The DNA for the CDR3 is TGTGCCAGCAGTTACCCCAATCGGTTAGCGGGGGTCTTC.

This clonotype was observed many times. The CDR3 DNA reads TGTGCCAGCAGCAAAGCGGGGACTAAGGGCACTGAAGCTTTCTTT. It encodes CASSKAGTKGTEAFF. The rearrangement uses TRBV11-3 and TRBJ1-1; D is perhaps TRBD1 (5 bases). The V gene's germline CDR1 is SGHNT and CDR2 YENEEA. V dropped 5 bases and J dropped 4 bases, with 17 bases sitting between them. The CDR3 covers 15 residues. The full variable domain, with the rest looked up from reference TRBV11-3 and TRBJ1-1, is EAGVVQSPRYKIIEKKQPVAFWCNPISGHNTLYWYLQNLGQGPELLIRYENEEAVDDSQLPKDRFSAERLKGVDSTLKIQPAELGDSAVYLCASSKAGTKGTEAFFGQGTRLTVV.

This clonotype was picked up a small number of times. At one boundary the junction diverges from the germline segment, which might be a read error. CDR3 protein: CASSSTGGQSTGELCF. The CDR3 DNA reads TGTGCCAGCAGTTCAACAGGGGGCCAGAGCACCGGGGAGCTGTGTTTT. This chain joins TRBV6-5 and TRBJ2-2; 9 nucleotides line up with TRBD1. This CDR3 is 16 amino acids long. Germline V gives CDR1 MNHEY, CDR2 SVGAGI.

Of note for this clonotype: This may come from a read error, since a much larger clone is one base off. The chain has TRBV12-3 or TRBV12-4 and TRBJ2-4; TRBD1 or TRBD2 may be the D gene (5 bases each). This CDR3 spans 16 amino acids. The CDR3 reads CASSLLGPLYKNIKYF. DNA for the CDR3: TGTGCCAGCAGTTTACTGGGACCCCTTTACAAAAACATTAAGTACTTC.

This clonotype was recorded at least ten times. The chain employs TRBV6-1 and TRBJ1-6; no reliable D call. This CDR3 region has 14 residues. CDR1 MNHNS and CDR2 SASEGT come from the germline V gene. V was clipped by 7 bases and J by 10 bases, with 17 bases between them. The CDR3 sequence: CASTPPGIGSPLHF. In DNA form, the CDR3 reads TGTGCCAGCACTCCCCCGGGGATAGGGTCACCCCTCCACTTT.

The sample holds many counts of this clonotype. For the CDR3, the DNA is TGCAGTATGGGGGACGCATTGCTCTATGGCTACACCTTC. This gives the protein CSMGDALLYGYTF. This sequence joins TRBV20-1 and TRBJ1-2, with a possible D match to TRBD1 (5 bases). The CDR3 totals 13 residues. With 8 bases removed from V and 4 bases from J, the gap between germline ends came to 17 bases. The germline V gene encodes CDR1 DFQATT and CDR2 SNEGSKA (reference sequence).

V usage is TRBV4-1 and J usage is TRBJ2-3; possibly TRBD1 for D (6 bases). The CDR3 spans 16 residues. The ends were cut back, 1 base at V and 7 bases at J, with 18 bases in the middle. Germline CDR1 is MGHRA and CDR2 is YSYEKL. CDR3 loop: CASSQGLTQGANTQYF. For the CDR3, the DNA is TGCGCCAGCAGCCAAGGGTTAACACAGGGCGCAAATACGCAGTATTTT.

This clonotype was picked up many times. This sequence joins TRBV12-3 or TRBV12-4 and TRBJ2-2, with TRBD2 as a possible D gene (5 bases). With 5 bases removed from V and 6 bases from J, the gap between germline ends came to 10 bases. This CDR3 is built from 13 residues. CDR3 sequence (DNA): TGTGCCAGCAGTCCACTAGTAGCCGGGGAGCTGTTTTTT. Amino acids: CASSPLVAGELFF.

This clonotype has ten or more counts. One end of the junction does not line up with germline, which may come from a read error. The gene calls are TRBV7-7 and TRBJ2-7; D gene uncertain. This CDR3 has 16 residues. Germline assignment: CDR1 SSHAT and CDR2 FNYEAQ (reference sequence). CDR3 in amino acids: CASSPNAGGVSYEQYF. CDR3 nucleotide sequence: TGTGCTAGCAGTCCGAATGCAGGCGGCGTCTCCTACGAGCAGTACTTC.

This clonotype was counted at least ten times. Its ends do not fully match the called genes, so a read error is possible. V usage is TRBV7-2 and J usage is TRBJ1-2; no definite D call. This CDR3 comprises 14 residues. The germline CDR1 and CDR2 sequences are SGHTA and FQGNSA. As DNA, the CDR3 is TGTGCCAGCAGATTAGACCAGGTTGGCTATGGCTACACCTTC. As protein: CASRLDQVGYGYTF.